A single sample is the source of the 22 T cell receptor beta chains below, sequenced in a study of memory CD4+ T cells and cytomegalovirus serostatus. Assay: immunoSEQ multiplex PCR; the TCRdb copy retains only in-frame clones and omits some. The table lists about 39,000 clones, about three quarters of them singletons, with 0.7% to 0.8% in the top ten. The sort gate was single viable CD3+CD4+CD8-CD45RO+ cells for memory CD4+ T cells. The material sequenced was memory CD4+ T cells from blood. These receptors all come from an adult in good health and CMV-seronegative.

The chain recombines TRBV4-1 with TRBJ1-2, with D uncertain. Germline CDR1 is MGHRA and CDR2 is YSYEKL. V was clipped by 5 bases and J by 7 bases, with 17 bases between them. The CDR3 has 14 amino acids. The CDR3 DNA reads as TGCGCCAGCAGCGGCCGGGTCCTAGAGAGTGGCTACACCTTC. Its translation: CASSGRVLESGYTF.

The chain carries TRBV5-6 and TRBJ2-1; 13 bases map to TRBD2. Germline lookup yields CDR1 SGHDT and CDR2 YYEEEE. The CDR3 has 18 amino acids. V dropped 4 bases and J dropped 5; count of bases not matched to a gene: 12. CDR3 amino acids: CASSKASLGLAGNNEQFF. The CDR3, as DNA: TGTGCCAGCAGCAAGGCATCTCTGGGACTAGCGGGGAACAATGAGCAGTTCTTC.

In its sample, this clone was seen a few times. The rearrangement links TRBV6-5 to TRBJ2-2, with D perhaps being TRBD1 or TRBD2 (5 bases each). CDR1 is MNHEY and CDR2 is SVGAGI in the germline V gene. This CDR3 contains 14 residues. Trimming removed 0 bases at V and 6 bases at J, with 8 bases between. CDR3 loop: CASSYSQGAGELFF. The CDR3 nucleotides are TGTGCCAGCAGTTACTCGCAGGGAGCCGGGGAGCTGTTTTTT.

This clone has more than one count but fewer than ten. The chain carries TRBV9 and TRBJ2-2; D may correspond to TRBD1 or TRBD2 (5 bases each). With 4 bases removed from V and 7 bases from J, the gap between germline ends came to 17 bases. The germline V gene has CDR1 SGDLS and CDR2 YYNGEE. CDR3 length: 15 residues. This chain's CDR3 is CASSPGTPAGGELFF. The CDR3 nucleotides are TGTGCCAGCAGCCCAGGGACGCCAGCCGGCGGGGAGCTGTTTTTT.

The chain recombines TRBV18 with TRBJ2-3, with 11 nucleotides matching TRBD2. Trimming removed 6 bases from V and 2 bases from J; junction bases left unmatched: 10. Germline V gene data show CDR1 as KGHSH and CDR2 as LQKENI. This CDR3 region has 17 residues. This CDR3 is CASSRSGTSGITDTQYF. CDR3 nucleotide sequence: TGTGCCAGCTCCCGGTCCGGGACTAGCGGCATCACAGATACGCAGTATTTT.

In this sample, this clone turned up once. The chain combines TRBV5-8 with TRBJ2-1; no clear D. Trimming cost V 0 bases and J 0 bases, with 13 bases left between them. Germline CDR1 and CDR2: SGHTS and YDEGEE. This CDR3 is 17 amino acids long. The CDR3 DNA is TGTGCCAGCAGCTTGGCGCCTTCCGTAGACTCCTACAATGAGCAGTTCTTC. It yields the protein CASSLAPSVDSYNEQFF.

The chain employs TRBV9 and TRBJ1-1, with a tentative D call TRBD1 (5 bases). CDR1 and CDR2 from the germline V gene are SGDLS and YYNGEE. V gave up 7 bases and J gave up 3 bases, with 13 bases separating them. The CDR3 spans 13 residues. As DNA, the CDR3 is TGTGCCAGCCGAAGGGGAAGAGACACTGAAGCTTTCTTT. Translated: CASRRGRDTEAFF.

CDR3 sequence reads: CASSPGQGNTEAFF. CDR3 coding DNA: TGTGCCAGCAGCCCGGGACAGGGGAACACTGAAGCTTTCTTT. The genes are TRBV5-4 and TRBJ1-1; 9 bases are a match to TRBD1. The germline V gene encodes CDR1 SGHNT and CDR2 YYREEE (reference sequence). The J segment lost 1 base and the V segment lost 4 bases, leaving 2 bases of the junction unmatched. The CDR3 consists of 14 residues.

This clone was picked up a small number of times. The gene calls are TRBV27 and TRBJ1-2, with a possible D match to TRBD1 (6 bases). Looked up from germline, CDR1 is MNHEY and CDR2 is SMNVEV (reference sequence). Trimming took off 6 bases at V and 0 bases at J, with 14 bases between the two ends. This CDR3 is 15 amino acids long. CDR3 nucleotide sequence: TGTGCCAGCAGCCGTACACAGGGTCCTAACTATGGCTACACCTTC. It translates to CASSRTQGPNYGYTF.

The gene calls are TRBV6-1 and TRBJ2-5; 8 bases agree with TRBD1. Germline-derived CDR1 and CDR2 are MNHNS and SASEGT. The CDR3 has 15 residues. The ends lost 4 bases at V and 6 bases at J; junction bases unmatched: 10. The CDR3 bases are TGTGCCAGCAGTGCCCGACCAGGGGGCGGACAGACCCAGTACTTC. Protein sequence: CASSARPGGGQTQYF.

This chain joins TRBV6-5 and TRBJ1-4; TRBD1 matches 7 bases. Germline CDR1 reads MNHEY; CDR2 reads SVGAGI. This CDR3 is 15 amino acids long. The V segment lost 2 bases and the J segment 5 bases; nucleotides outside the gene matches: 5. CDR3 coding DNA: TGTGCCAGCAGTTACCGAACAGGGGTGAATGAAAAACTGTTTTTT. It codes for CASSYRTGVNEKLFF.

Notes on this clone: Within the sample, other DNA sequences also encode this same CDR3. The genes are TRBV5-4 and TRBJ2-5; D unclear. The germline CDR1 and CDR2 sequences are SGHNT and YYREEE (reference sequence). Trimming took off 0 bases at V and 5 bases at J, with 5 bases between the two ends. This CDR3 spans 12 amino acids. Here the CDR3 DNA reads TGTGCCAGCAGCTTGGGACGGGAGACCCAGTACTTC. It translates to CASSLGRETQYF.

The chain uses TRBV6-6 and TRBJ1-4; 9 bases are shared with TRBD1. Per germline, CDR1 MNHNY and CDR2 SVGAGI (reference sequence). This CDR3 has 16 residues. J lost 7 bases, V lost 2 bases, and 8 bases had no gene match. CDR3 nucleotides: TGTGCCAGCAGTTACCTCCCGACAGGGGGAGGTGAAAAACTGTTTTTT. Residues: CASSYLPTGGGEKLFF.

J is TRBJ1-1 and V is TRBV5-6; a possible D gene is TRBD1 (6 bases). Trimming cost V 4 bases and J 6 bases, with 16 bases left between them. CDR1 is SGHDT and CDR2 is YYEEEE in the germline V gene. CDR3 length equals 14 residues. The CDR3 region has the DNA TGTGCCAGCAGCAGGACAGCCAGGGAAGCTGAAGCTTTCTTT. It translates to CASSRTAREAEAFF.

The CDR3 DNA sequence: TGTGCCAGCAGCTTAGGAGACCAAGAGACCCAGTACTTC. The encoded protein is CASSLGDQETQYF. The chain links TRBV7-2 to TRBJ2-5; D remains ambiguous. This CDR3 has 13 amino acids. Germline V gives CDR1 SGHTA, CDR2 FQGNSA. V lost 1 base and J 0 bases, leaving 3 bases between the germline ends.

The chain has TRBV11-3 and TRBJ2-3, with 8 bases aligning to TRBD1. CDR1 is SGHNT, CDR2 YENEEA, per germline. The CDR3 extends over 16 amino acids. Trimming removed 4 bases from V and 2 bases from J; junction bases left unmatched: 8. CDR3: CASSSLTGGPTDTQYF. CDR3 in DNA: TGTGCCAGCAGCTCTCTCACAGGGGGACCCACAGATACGCAGTATTTT.

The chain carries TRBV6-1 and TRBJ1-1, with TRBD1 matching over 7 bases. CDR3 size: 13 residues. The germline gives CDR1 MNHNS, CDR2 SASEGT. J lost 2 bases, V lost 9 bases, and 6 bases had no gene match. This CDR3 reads CASMGQINTEAFF. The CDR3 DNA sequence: TGTGCCAGTATGGGACAGATTAACACTGAAGCTTTCTTT.

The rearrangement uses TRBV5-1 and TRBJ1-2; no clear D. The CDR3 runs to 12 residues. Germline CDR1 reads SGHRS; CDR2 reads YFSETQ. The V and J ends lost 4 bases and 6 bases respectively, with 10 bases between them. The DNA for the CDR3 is TGCGCCAGCAGCGTGGACCGGAATGGCTACACCTTC. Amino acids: CASSVDRNGYTF.

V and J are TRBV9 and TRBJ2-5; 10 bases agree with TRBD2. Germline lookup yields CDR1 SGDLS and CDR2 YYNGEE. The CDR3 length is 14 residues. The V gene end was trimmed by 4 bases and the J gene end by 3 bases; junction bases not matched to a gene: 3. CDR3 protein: CASSLGLAEETQYF. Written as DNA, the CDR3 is TGTGCCAGCAGCCTCGGACTAGCGGAAGAGACCCAGTACTTC. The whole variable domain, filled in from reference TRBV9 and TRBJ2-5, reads DSGVTQTPKHLITATGQRVTLRCSPRSGDLSVYWYQQSLDQGLQFLIQYYNGEERAKGNILERFSAQQFPDLHSELNLSSLELGDSALYFCASSLGLAEETQYFGPGTRLLVL.

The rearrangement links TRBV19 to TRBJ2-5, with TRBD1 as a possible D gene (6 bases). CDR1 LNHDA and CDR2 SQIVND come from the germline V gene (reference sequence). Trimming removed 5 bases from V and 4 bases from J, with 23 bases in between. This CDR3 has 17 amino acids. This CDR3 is CASSRGQKQGPGETQYF. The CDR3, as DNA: TGTGCCAGTAGTCGAGGGCAGAAACAGGGTCCGGGAGAGACCCAGTACTTC.

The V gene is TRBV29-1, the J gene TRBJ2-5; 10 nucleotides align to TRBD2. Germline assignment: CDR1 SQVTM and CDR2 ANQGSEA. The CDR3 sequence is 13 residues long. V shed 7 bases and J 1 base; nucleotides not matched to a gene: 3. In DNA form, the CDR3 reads TGCAGCGCCGGACTAGCGGTCCAAGAGACCCAGTACTTC. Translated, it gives CSAGLAVQETQYF.

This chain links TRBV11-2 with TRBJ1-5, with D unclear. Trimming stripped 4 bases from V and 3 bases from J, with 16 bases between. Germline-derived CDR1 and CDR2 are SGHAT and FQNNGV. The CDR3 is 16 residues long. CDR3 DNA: TGTGCCAGCAGCTCCCTCTCCGGGCCCTCCAATCAGCCCCAGCATTTT. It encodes CASSSLSGPSNQPQHF.